The present entry profiles one T cell receptor beta chain with its context. Its antigen is not known. Using around 10 ml of fresh peripheral blood, PBMCs were prepared. CDR1 and CDR2 (germline): LNHDA, SQIVND (reference sequence). The length of the CDR3 is 15 residues. V lost 7 bases and J lost 1, with 15 bases in between. The data were taken from a study of T cells in Graves' hyperthyroidism and ophthalmopathy. General study points: Model-based prediction identified ophthalmopathy a median approximately 6.2 months prior to its onset.

RNA transcripts served as the template for amplifying TCR beta CDR3 regions. RT-PCR in the first round (using the HTBI primer set) targeted the TCR CDR3. One entry per CDR3 protein, called by TCRdb with MiXCR from the multiplex PCR reads. Among approximately 380,000 distinct CDR3 sequences, about 14% were seen once, and the ten largest hold 25% to 30%. The chain uses TRBV19 and TRBJ2-3; perhaps TRBD2 as D (5 bases). The sequenced material came from blood. The origin of this receptor is a man in his fifties or sixties with Graves' ophthalmopathy. Here the CDR3 reads CASKRGMAGTDTQYF. CDR3 DNA: TGTGCCAGTAAGAGAGGGATGGCGGGCACAGATACGCAGTATTTT. The full variable domain, rest sourced from reference TRBV19 and TRBJ2-3, is DGGITQSPKYLFRKEGQNVTLSCEQNLNHDAMYWYRQDPGQGLRLIYYSQIVNDFQKGDIAEGYSVSREKKESFPLTVTSAQKNPTAFYLCASKRGMAGTDTQYFGPGTRLTVL.